These 7 T cell receptor beta chains were sequenced from one sample in a study of blood T cell repertoires in COVID-19. Repertoires were generated with immunoSEQ multiplex PCR, while TCRdb's copy carries only in-frame clones and drops some. This sample carries under 25,000 clones, approximately 88% of them seen once, and the ten largest clones take around a fifth. The sample was peripheral blood. The receptors stem from a man older than 75 with active or convalescent COVID-19.

V is TRBV9 and J is TRBJ2-1, with 8 nucleotides matching TRBD2. The junction had 6 bases not matched to a gene; V was cut back by 0 bases and J by 7 bases. The germline V gene has CDR1 SGDLS and CDR2 YYNGEE. CDR3 size: 15 residues. CDR3 in amino acids: CASSVEGTRRNEQFF. The CDR3 bases are TGTGCCAGCAGCGTAGAAGGGACTAGGAGAAATGAGCAGTTCTTC.

The rearrangement uses TRBV7-2 and TRBJ1-5; D is possibly TRBD1 (5 bases). This CDR3 has 15 residues. The V end was cut by 4 bases, the J end by 1 base, with 11 bases between. Germline V gene lookup returns CDR1 SGHTA and CDR2 FQGNSA. CDR3 in DNA: TGTGCCAGCAGCTCACGACAGACGAGCAATCAGCCCCAGCATTTT. Protein sequence: CASSSRQTSNQPQHF.

Judged by abundance, this clone is medium-sized. This sequence joins TRBV5-6 and TRBJ1-1, with TRBD1 matching 8 bases. Germline V lookup: CDR1 SGHDT, CDR2 YYEEEE. CDR3 length: 14 residues. Trimming took 4 bases from V and 4 from J; bases not matched to a gene: 6. The CDR3 DNA sequence: TGTGCCAGCAGCGCAGGGGGCGCGGGCACTGAAGCTTTCTTT. Protein: CASSAGGAGTEAFF.

This clone was detected once. The genes are TRBV12-3 or TRBV12-4 and TRBJ1-1; TRBD1 might be the D (6 bases). V was trimmed by 5 bases and J by 1 base, leaving 8 bases between them. The length of the CDR3 is 13 residues. The CDR3 DNA reads TGTGCCAGCAGTCGGACAGCGAACACTGAAGCTTTCTTT. Its protein product is CASSRTANTEAFF.

Only a few counts were recorded for this clone. The chain couples TRBV19 to TRBJ2-1; the match to TRBD1 covers 9 bases. Germline V gene sequence: CDR1 LNHDA, CDR2 SQIVND (reference sequence). This CDR3 has 15 amino acids. The trim removed 5 bases at V and 5 bases at J, leaving 7 bases unmatched. In nucleotides, the CDR3 is TGTGCCAGTAGTGTCCGGGACAGGGTCGACAATGAGCAGTTCTTC. This gives the protein CASSVRDRVDNEQFF.

The rearrangement uses TRBV16 and TRBJ2-1; 9 positions agree with TRBD2. Germline loops: CDR1 KGHSY, CDR2 FQNENV. The CDR3 length is 15 residues. V dropped 5 bases and J dropped 10; count of bases not matched to a gene: 12. The chain's CDR3 is CASSMRAGGPREQFF. The CDR3 DNA is TGTGCCAGCAGCATGAGGGCGGGAGGGCCAAGGGAGCAGTTCTTC.

The V call is TRBV29-1, the J call TRBJ1-2; D gene ambiguous. CDR3 size: 13 residues. Per the germline V gene, CDR1 is SQVTM and CDR2 is ANQGSEA. With 0 bases removed from V and 3 bases from J, the gap between germline ends came to 8 bases. The CDR3 bases are TGCAGCGTTGAAGATCCCACAGACTATGGCTACACCTTC. Protein sequence: CSVEDPTDYGYTF.